This T cell receptor beta chain was recovered during a study of T cell clones after liver transplantation. Study background: Immunosuppression withdrawal was tried within 2 years after liver transplantation in this trial. Pre-transplant mixed lymphocyte reactions yielded third-party-reactive TCRbeta sequences as comparators for graft-donor-reactive sequences. At least one year of complete immunosuppression withdrawal without enzymes over twice normal defined tolerance. Samples came pre-transplant, pre-randomization before withdrawal, and post-randomization after withdrawal ended.

V shed 0 bases and J shed 0 bases, with 6 bases lying between them. The germline CDR1 and CDR2 sequences are SGDLS and YYNGEE. The CDR3 runs 15 residues. TCRdb's copy holds only in-frame clones and misses some; the assay was immunoSEQ multiplex PCR. Of more than 95,000 clones listed, about 81% were seen once; the top ten hold over 0.9%. This rearrangement joins TRBV9 to TRBJ2-2; D uncertain. The receptor was derived from a human donor who received a liver transplant. The sequenced sample was CD4+ T cells from blood, obtained before liver transplant. The CDR3 DNA is TGTGCCAGCAGCGTAGGACGGCCGAACACCGGGGAGCTGTTTTTT. It is translated as CASSVGRPNTGELFF.